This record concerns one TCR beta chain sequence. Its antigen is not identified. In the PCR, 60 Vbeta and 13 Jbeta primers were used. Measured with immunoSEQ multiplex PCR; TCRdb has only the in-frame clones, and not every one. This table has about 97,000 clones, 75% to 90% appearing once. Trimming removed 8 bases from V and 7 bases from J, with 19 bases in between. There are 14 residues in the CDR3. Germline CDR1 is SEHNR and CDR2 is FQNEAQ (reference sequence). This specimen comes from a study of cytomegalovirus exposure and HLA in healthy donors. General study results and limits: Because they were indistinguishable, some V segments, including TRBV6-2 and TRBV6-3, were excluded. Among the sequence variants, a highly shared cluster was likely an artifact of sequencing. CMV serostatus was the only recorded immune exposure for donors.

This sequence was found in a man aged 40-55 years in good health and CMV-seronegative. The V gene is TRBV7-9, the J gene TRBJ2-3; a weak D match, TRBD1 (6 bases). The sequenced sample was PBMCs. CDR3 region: CASVGGRMTNTQYF. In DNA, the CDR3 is TGTGCCAGCGTTGGGGGCCGGATGACTAATACGCAGTATTTT.